Detailed here is one T cell receptor beta chain. What it binds is unknown. The sample originates from a study of shared clonotypes between healthy human individuals. CD45RO-negative cells were positively selected for CCR7, leaving out terminally differentiated effector memory CD45RA+ cells. Sequencing used immunoSEQ multiplex PCR; TCRdb keeps in-frame clones, though not all of them. The sample has around 600,000 clones, 95% to 98% seen once; the top ten hold roughly 0.29%. Findings of the study overall: Compared with memory subsets, naive subsets generally had larger estimated richness.

Material: naive CD8+ T cells sorted from blood. This sequence originates from a man aged 25 to 40 in good health.

In nucleotides, the CDR3 is TGTGCCAGCAGTCTCCTAGCGAGCTCCTACGAGCAGTACTTC. It yields the protein CASSLLASSYEQYF. V is TRBV13 and J is TRBJ2-7; a possible D gene is TRBD2 (6 bases). CDR1 and CDR2 (germline): PRHDT, FYEKMQ (reference sequence). The CDR3 is 14 amino acids. V dropped 6 bases and J dropped 0 bases, with 12 bases sitting between them.